This TCR beta chain derives from a study of T cell responses to AZD1222 COVID-19 vaccine. Worth noting for this clone: Its specificity is not known.

Study-wide points: Spike-specific TCR breadth and depth were elevated following two AZD1222 doses. Along spike, vaccine-associated CD4 TCRs were found throughout, with dominance at 160-218 and 743-854. White British donors predominated, females outnumbered males, and clonal diversity was possibly underestimated.

The protocol was immunoSEQ multiplex PCR, while the TCRdb copy is restricted to in-frame clones and leaves out a portion. The sample contains 180,000 or so clones, about 93% of which appear only once. The CDR3 is 15 residues long. Germline V gene lookup returns CDR1 SGHRS and CDR2 YFSETQ. V lost 4 bases to trimming and J lost 4 bases, with 15 bases between them. The specimen was peripheral blood, collected 28 days after the second AZD1222 dose. This clonotype was sampled from an adult who received the AZD1222 COVID-19 vaccine. This sequence joins TRBV5-1 and TRBJ2-1; D could derive from TRBD1 or TRBD2 (5 bases each). The DNA of the CDR3 is TGCGCCAGCAGCGGGCAGCGGACACTATACAATGAGCAGTTCTTC. This translates into CASSGQRTLYNEQFF.